Listed below are T cell receptor beta chains from one sample, sequenced in a study of T cell responses to AZD1222 COVID-19 vaccine. Measured with immunoSEQ multiplex PCR; TCRdb has only the in-frame clones, and not every one. Of 30,000 to 35,000 clones listed, about 86% are singletons. This specimen was peripheral blood, taken on day 0 of AZD1222 vaccination. The receptors shown here come from an adult in good health. CDR3s include the opening cysteine and the closing phenylalanine or tryptophan. A D gene is named only where the DNA matches it firmly. Part of the rows lack a size; the others show once, few, many or a class for expanded clones.

CDR3,DNA,D,size,V,J
CASGYEQYF,TGTGCCAGCGGCTACGAGCAGTACTTC,-,few,TRBV27,TRBJ2-7
CASSSHPGQAFF,TGTGCCAGCAGTTCCCACCCGGGACAAGCTTTCTTT,-,-,TRBV28,TRBJ1-1
CASSVERQPQHF,TGTGCCAGTAGCGTCGAGCGGCAGCCCCAGCATTTT,-,-,TRBV19,TRBJ1-5
CASRYQGAAFF,TGTGCCAGCAGATACCAGGGGGCAGCTTTCTTT,TRBD1,-,TRBV6-5,TRBJ1-1
CASSQLSREQYF,TGTGCCAGCAGCCAATTGTCCCGCGAGCAGTACTTC,-,-,TRBV3-1/TRBV3-2,TRBJ2-7
CASSQGGYNEQFF,TGTGCCAGCAGCCAAGGGGGGTACAATGAGCAGTTCTTC,-,-,TRBV3-1/TRBV3-2,TRBJ2-1
CASSVTSGGDTDTQYF,TGTGCCAGCAGCGTGACTAGCGGGGGAGACACAGATACGCAGTATTTT,TRBD2,few,TRBV9,TRBJ2-3
CASSLGGRETQYF,TGTGCCAGCAGCTTAGGGGGCCGGGAGACCCAGTACTTC,-,-,TRBV7-9,TRBJ2-5
CSASAGTRNSPLHF,TGCAGTGCTAGTGCTGGGACAAGGAATTCACCCCTCCACTTT,-,few,TRBV20-1,TRBJ1-6
CASSNRGYSPLHF,TGTGCCAGCAGTAACAGGGGATATTCACCCCTCCACTTT,TRBD1,-,TRBV6-5,TRBJ1-6
CASIDRVSTIYF,TGTGCCAGCATCGACAGGGTGTCCACCATATATTTT,TRBD1,-,TRBV6-5,TRBJ1-3
CATGDGAGDQPQHF,TGTGCCACCGGGGACGGAGCAGGGGATCAGCCCCAGCATTTT,-,once,TRBV24-1,TRBJ1-5
CASSGRGSGGSEQFF,TGTGCCAGCAGTGGACGGGGAAGCGGGGGGTCGGAGCAGTTCTTC,TRBD2,-,TRBV2,TRBJ2-1
CAIRAGTSGVTDTQYF,TGTGCCATCAGGGCGGGGACTAGCGGAGTCACAGATACGCAGTATTTT,TRBD2,-,TRBV10-3,TRBJ2-3
CASSARPLNEQFF,TGTGCCAGCAGTGCCCGACCTCTCAATGAGCAGTTCTTC,-,-,TRBV28,TRBJ2-1
CASSLGRGQDGYTF,TGTGCCAGCAGCTTAGGGAGGGGGCAGGATGGCTACACCTTC,TRBD1,-,TRBV7-3,TRBJ1-2
CASTPGPEPYEQYF,TGTGCCAGCACCCCGGGTCCTGAACCCTACGAGCAGTACTTC,-,-,TRBV6-5,TRBJ2-7
CASTTSTGSSYEQYF,TGTGCCAGCACCACCTCGACGGGTAGTTCCTACGAGCAGTACTTC,-,-,TRBV28,TRBJ2-7
CASSLRTRF,TGTGCCAGCAGCTTGAGGACACGTTTT,-,-,TRBV5-6,TRBJ1-4
CASSEVGTGRQPQHF,TGTGCCAGCAGTGAAGTAGGGACAGGGCGTCAGCCCCAGCATTTT,TRBD1,-,TRBV6-1,TRBJ1-5
CASSMGTSGLGAQYF,TGTGCCAGCAGCATGGGGACTAGCGGCCTCGGAGCCCAGTACTTC,TRBD2,-,TRBV7-2,TRBJ2-5
CASRGSSYNEQFF,TGTGCCAGCAGGGGGAGCTCCTACAATGAGCAGTTCTTC,-,-,TRBV28,TRBJ2-1
CSVASGVGTDTQYF,TGCAGCGTTGCTAGCGGGGTAGGCACAGATACGCAGTATTTT,TRBD2,-,TRBV29-1,TRBJ2-3
CASSAQGFETDTQYF,TGTGCCAGCAGCGCACAGGGGTTTGAGACAGATACGCAGTATTTT,TRBD1,-,TRBV9,TRBJ2-3
CASSQVFTMGGRGPRYNSPLHF,TGCGCCAGCAGCCAAGTTTTCACAATGGGGGGCCGGGGGCCCCGTTATAATTCACCCCTCCACTTT,-,-,TRBV4-3,TRBJ1-6
CASSRGGAEIEAFF,TGTGCCAGCAGCCGGGGGGGGGCTGAAATTGAAGCTTTCTTT,-,-,TRBV2,TRBJ1-1
CATSREGSLNEKLFF,TGTGCCACCAGCAGGGAAGGATCTCTTAATGAAAAACTGTTTTTT,-,-,TRBV15,TRBJ1-4
CASSLDSNQPQHF,TGCGCCAGCAGTCTGGATAGCAATCAGCCCCAGCATTTT,-,-,TRBV10-2,TRBJ1-5
CASSQDSSGANVLTF,TGTGCCAGCAGCCAGGACAGCTCTGGGGCCAACGTCCTGACTTTC,-,-,TRBV3-1/TRBV3-2,TRBJ2-6
CASSQDHGQGAREKLFF,TGCGCCAGCAGCCAAGATCACGGACAGGGGGCAAGGGAAAAACTGTTTTTT,TRBD1,-,TRBV4-3,TRBJ1-4
CASSHSSGTTTDTQYF,TGTGCCAGTAGTCATTCTTCCGGGACAACTACAGATACGCAGTATTTT,-,once,TRBV19,TRBJ2-3
CASSAGQENQPQHF,TGTGCCAGTAGTGCGGGACAGGAGAATCAGCCCCAGCATTTT,TRBD1,once,TRBV19,TRBJ1-5
CASSAEVGTEAFF,TGTGCCAGCAGCGCAGAAGTCGGCACTGAAGCTTTCTTT,-,few,TRBV9,TRBJ1-1
CASSQGSSPSATNEKLFF,TGTGCCAGCAGCCAAGGGTCCTCCCCCAGCGCAACTAATGAAAAACTGTTTTTT,-,-,TRBV4-2,TRBJ1-4
CSGGQGDTGELFF,TGCAGCGGAGGACAGGGGGACACCGGGGAGCTGTTTTTT,TRBD1,-,TRBV29-1,TRBJ2-2
CASSSGTETHEQYF,TGTGCCAGCAGCTCCGGGACAGAGACACACGAGCAGTACTTC,TRBD1,once,TRBV7-3,TRBJ2-7
CASSDSGQGNTIYF,TGTGCCAGCAGTGATTCGGGACAGGGAAACACCATATATTTT,TRBD1,once,TRBV2,TRBJ1-3
CASSLQGVVNTEAFF,TGTGCCAGCAGCTTACAGGGAGTCGTCAACACTGAAGCTTTCTTT,-,-,TRBV28,TRBJ1-1
CASSRQGNQPQHF,TGTGCCAGCAGTAGACAGGGCAATCAGCCCCAGCATTTT,-,-,TRBV6-2/TRBV6-3,TRBJ1-5
CASLRTGEGGYTF,TGTGCCAGCTTAAGGACAGGGGAGGGTGGCTACACCTTC,TRBD1,few,TRBV5-4,TRBJ1-2
CASSRDSNNEQFF,TGTGCCAGTAGTAGGGACTCGAACAATGAGCAGTTCTTC,-,-,TRBV19,TRBJ2-1
CASSFGRGSTMRQFF,TGTGCCAGCAGTTTTGGCAGGGGGTCTACAATGAGGCAGTTCTTC,TRBD1,-,TRBV27,TRBJ2-1
CASSYVGSLGNTIYF,TGTGCCAGCAGTTACGTGGGGTCTCTTGGAAACACCATATATTTT,-,-,TRBV6-5,TRBJ1-3
CASSSETGGTEAFF,TGCGCCAGCAGCTCCGAAACAGGGGGCACTGAAGCTTTCTTT,TRBD1,-,TRBV5-1,TRBJ1-1
CASSPGRLGANVLTF,TGTGCCAGCAGTCCTGGGCGTTTAGGGGCCAACGTCCTGACTTTC,-,-,TRBV27,TRBJ2-6
CASSYSGRIYNEQFF,TGTGCCAGCAGTTACTCGGGACGGATATACAATGAGCAGTTCTTC,-,-,TRBV6-6,TRBJ2-1
CSVRRQALRSEQYF,TGCAGCGTGAGGCGGCAGGCCCTTAGGTCCGAGCAGTACTTC,-,-,TRBV29-1,TRBJ2-7
CASSQEFAGSRGYTF,TGCGCCAGCAGCCAAGAATTCGCAGGGTCGCGTGGCTACACCTTC,-,-,TRBV4-3,TRBJ1-2
CASSVATGYEQYF,TGTGCCAGCAGCGTAGCTACTGGTTACGAGCAGTACTTC,-,-,TRBV9,TRBJ2-7
CAWSLDLTYEQYF,TGTGCCTGGAGTCTGGACCTAACCTACGAGCAGTACTTC,-,-,TRBV30,TRBJ2-7
CASSFDIYSGANVLTF,TGTGCCAGCAGCTTTGACATATACTCTGGGGCCAACGTCCTGACTTTC,-,-,TRBV5-5,TRBJ2-6
CASSEAYPNYGYTF,TGTGCCAGCAGTGAGGCGTACCCTAACTATGGCTACACCTTC,-,-,TRBV27,TRBJ1-2
CAWSVGNSGNTIYF,TGTGCCTGGAGTGTAGGAAACTCTGGAAACACCATATATTTT,-,few,TRBV30,TRBJ1-3
CASNSGAGGRNEQFF,TGTGCCAGTAACTCTGGAGCGGGGGGGCGCAATGAGCAGTTCTTC,TRBD2,-,TRBV19,TRBJ2-1
CASSLAADRDTQYF,TGCGCCAGCAGCTTGGCGGCGGACAGAGATACGCAGTATTTT,-,-,TRBV5-1,TRBJ2-3